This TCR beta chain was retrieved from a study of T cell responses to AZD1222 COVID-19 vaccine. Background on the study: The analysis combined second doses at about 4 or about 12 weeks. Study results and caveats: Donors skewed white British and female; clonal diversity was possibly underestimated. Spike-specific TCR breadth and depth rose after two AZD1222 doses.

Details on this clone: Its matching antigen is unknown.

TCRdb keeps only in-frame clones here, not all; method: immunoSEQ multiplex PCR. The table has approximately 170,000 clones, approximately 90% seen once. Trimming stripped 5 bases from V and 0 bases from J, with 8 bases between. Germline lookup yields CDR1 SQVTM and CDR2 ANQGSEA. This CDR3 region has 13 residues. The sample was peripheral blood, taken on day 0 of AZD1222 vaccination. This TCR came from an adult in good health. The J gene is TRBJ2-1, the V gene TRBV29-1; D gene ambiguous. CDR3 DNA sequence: TGCAGCGTTCGTCCTAGCTCCTACAATGAGCAGTTCTTC. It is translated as CSVRPSSYNEQFF.